The sequence of this T cell receptor (beta chain) was determined in a study of shared clonotypes between healthy human individuals. Overall study context: CD8 memory received one plate per donor, CD8 naive two, CD4 memory three and CD4 naive three. Study findings and constraints: Relative to clonotypes present in all four donors, those not shared had lower generation probabilities. The sole specimen, blood, was sampled, and tissue repertoires likely differ.

The CDR3 contains 15 residues. The junction had 5 bases not matched to a gene; V was cut back by 0 bases and J by 4 bases. Germline V gene lookup returns CDR1 SGHRS and CDR2 YFSETQ. Sequencing used immunoSEQ multiplex PCR; TCRdb keeps in-frame clones, though not all of them. The sample includes 1.4 million or so clones, approximately 98.5% seen only once; the top ten take over 0.3%. On this clone itself: Antigen: not known.

Sequenced material: naive CD4+ T cells sorted from blood. The sample's subset: CD45RA+ positively selected. This clonotype originated in a man aged 25-45 years in good health. The gene calls are TRBV5-1 and TRBJ2-7, with 9 bases aligning to TRBD2. In DNA, the CDR3 is TGCGCCAGCAGCTTGGGAGCGGGAGGCTATTACGAGCAGTACTTC. Amino acids: CASSLGAGGYYEQYF.